This TCR beta chain was retrieved from a study of STAT3 mutations in large granular lymphocyte leukemia. This clone was seen a handful of times. The target antigen is unknown. The germline V and J ends were trimmed by 0 bases and 6 bases, with 12 bases remaining between them. Germline loops: CDR1 SGHTA, CDR2 FQGNSA. The CDR3 is made up of 14 amino acids. Study-wide results and limits: Every T-cell large granular lymphocyte leukemia patient had at least one immunodominant TCR beta clonotype.

Measured with immunoSEQ multiplex PCR; TCRdb has only the in-frame clones, and not every one. The sample includes tens of thousands of clones, nearly 90% of them seen just once. The chain links TRBV7-2 to TRBJ2-7; D remains ambiguous. This receptor was taken from a human donor with T large granular lymphocyte leukemia. Some clones in this sample may be carry-over from other donors' samples. Sequencing used PBMCs. The CDR3 loop reads CASSLAPTIGEQYF. In DNA, the CDR3 is TGTGCCAGCAGCTTAGCGCCAACTATCGGCGAGCAGTACTTC.